The T cell receptor beta chain under discussion was sequenced for a study of PD-1 blockade in classical Hodgkin lymphoma. Study-wide results and limits: Relapsed/refractory patients reportedly had lower baseline diversity than newly diagnosed patients. A significant rise in TCR diversity by C4D1 was seen for CD4+ but not CD8+ cells.

Time point described: cycle 4 day 1 (C4D1), after more than five weeks of nivolumab. Exposure to brentuximab vedotin varied, and each patient had relapsed following autologous stem cell transplantation. Sequencing used immunoSEQ multiplex PCR; TCRdb keeps in-frame clones, though not all of them. In the table there are about 92,000 clones, 75% to 85% of which are singletons. Germline V lookup: CDR1 GTSNPN, CDR2 SVGIG (reference sequence). Trimming removed 1 base from V and 6 bases from J, with 13 bases in between. The CDR3 totals 14 residues. Comments on this clone: Its target is unknown.

The source is a human donor with classical Hodgkin lymphoma. Sequencing was performed on peripheral blood mononuclear cells (PBMCs), taken before the fourth cycle of nivolumab. This chain joins TRBV30 and TRBJ1-5; maybe TRBD1 (5 bases). CDR3 in amino acids: CAWSGRDFRQPQHF. CDR3 nucleotide sequence: TGTGCCTGGAGTGGGAGGGACTTCCGTCAGCCCCAGCATTTT.